These 24 T cell receptor beta chains came from one sample sequenced in a study of PD-1 and CTLA-4 blockade in melanoma. The method was immunoSEQ multiplex PCR; TCRdb's version includes in-frame clones alone and lacks a portion of them. The repertoire holds tens of thousands of clones, with approximately 90% as singletons. Sample: CD8+ T cells from peripheral blood, taken from a patient given anti-PD-1 treatment. These receptors all stem from a human donor with melanoma.

The chain employs TRBV24-1 and TRBJ2-5; D gene ambiguous. Germline CDR1 is KGHDR and CDR2 is SFDVKD. This CDR3 spans 14 amino acids. The V end lost 0 bases, the J end lost 4 bases, and 8 bases lay between the germline ends. CDR3 nucleotide sequence: TGTGCCACCAGTGATTTGCATGATTCAGAGACCCAGTACTTC. Amino acid sequence: CATSDLHDSETQYF.

V usage is TRBV28 and J usage is TRBJ1-5; D is uncertain. Germline CDR1 is MDHEN and CDR2 is SYDVKM. The CDR3 has 15 amino acids. The germline V and J ends were trimmed by 2 bases and 7 bases, with 15 bases remaining between them. CDR3 loop: CASSLPRGSGQPQHF. The DNA of the CDR3 is TGTGCCAGCAGTTTACCTCGGGGTTCTGGCCAGCCCCAGCATTTT.

A single count supports this clone. The chain joins TRBV15 to TRBJ2-3; D remains unclear. V shed 0 bases and J shed 3 bases, with 7 bases lying between them. In germline, CDR1 is LNHNV, CDR2 YYDKDF (reference sequence). The CDR3 has 14 amino acids. CDR3 sequence (DNA): TGTGCCACCAGCAGAGATGGGGTAACAGATACGCAGTATTTT. Amino acid sequence: CATSRDGVTDTQYF.

The chain joins TRBV7-2 to TRBJ1-4; 10 positions agree with TRBD1. Germline V gene sequence: CDR1 SGHTA, CDR2 FQGNSA. The CDR3 is made up of 15 amino acids. The V gene end was trimmed by 4 bases and the J gene end by 5 bases; junction bases not matched to a gene: 4. The DNA of the CDR3 is TGTGCCAGCAGCTCGGACAGGGGGGGGAATGAAAAACTGTTTTTT. Its protein is CASSSDRGGNEKLFF.

V gene TRBV20-1 combines with J gene TRBJ1-1; tentative D call: TRBD1 (6 bases). The CDR3 extends over 11 amino acids. Germline V gives CDR1 DFQATT, CDR2 SNEGSKA (reference sequence). The CDR3 nucleotides are TGCAGCACACAGGGAAACACTGAAGCTTTCTTT. Translation: CSTQGNTEAFF.

CDR3 residues: CASKGTAYEQYF. The DNA of the CDR3 is TGTGCCAGCAAGGGGACAGCCTACGAGCAGTACTTC. The chain combines TRBV28 with TRBJ2-7, with 7 bases matching TRBD1. J lost 2 bases, V lost 7 bases, and 2 bases had no gene match. In germline, CDR1 is MDHEN, CDR2 SYDVKM. This CDR3 has 12 residues.

The chain is built from TRBV7-9 and TRBJ1-1, with D uncertain. Germline V gene lookup returns CDR1 SEHNR and CDR2 FQNEAQ (reference sequence). With 8 bases removed from V and 5 bases from J, the gap between germline ends came to 15 bases. The CDR3 runs 13 residues. The CDR3 protein is CASSGQPRTEAFF. CDR3 DNA: TGTGCCAGCTCCGGCCAACCGCGGACTGAAGCTTTCTTT.

Notes on this clone: Other DNA sequences in the same sample also yield this CDR3. The J gene is TRBJ1-1, the V gene TRBV5-1, with D unclear. V was cut by 0 bases and J by 1 base, with 4 bases left in between. This CDR3 is built from 13 residues. The germline V gene encodes CDR1 SGHRS and CDR2 YFSETQ. The CDR3 reads CASSLDSNTEAFF. In nucleotides, the CDR3 is TGCGCCAGCAGCTTGGATTCGAACACTGAAGCTTTCTTT.

V is TRBV10-3 and J is TRBJ2-1, with D possibly being TRBD1 (5 bases). The germline gives CDR1 ENHRY, CDR2 SYGVKD. V lost 0 bases and J 5 bases, leaving 8 bases between the germline ends. The CDR3 is 14 amino acids. The CDR3 coding sequence is TGTGCCATCAGTGAGTCGGTACAGGACAATGAGCAGTTCTTC. This codes for CAISESVQDNEQFF.

The J gene is TRBJ2-1, the V gene TRBV18, with 12 bases lining up with TRBD2. The CDR3 length is 15 residues. The J segment lost 7 bases and the V segment lost 0 bases, leaving 1 base of the junction unmatched. Germline values: CDR1 KGHSH, CDR2 LQKENI. The CDR3 region is CASSPPTSGGNEQFF. CDR3 bases: TGTGCCAGCTCACCACCGACTAGCGGGGGAAATGAGCAGTTCTTC.

The V gene is TRBV27, the J gene TRBJ2-2, with 8 positions matching TRBD1. This CDR3 is 15 amino acids long. CDR1 is MNHEY and CDR2 is SMNVEV in the germline V gene (reference sequence). V dropped 4 bases and J dropped 5; count of bases not matched to a gene: 6. The CDR3 region is CASSYTTGVTGELFF. CDR3 nucleotide sequence: TGTGCCAGCAGTTACACGACAGGGGTAACCGGGGAGCTGTTTTTT.

CDR3 residues: CASSDPTDTQYF. CDR3 bases: TGTGCCAGCAGCGACCCGACAGATACGCAGTATTTT. The V gene is TRBV28, the J gene TRBJ2-3, with D hard to call. Germline V lookup: CDR1 MDHEN, CDR2 SYDVKM. Trimming took off 6 bases at V and 3 bases at J, with 7 bases between the two ends. The CDR3 runs 12 residues.

The rearrangement links TRBV7-9 to TRBJ1-4; 9 bases line up with TRBD1. V shed 3 bases, J shed 8 bases, and the junction held 4 bases outside the gene matches. The CDR3 is made up of 14 amino acids. CDR1 and CDR2 (germline): SEHNR, FQNEAQ (reference sequence). CDR3 nucleotide sequence: TGTGCCAGCAGCTTGGGGACAGGGAGGGAAAAACTGTTTTTT. Its translation is CASSLGTGREKLFF.

The chain combines TRBV7-9 with TRBJ2-1; 8 bases match TRBD1. This CDR3 region has 15 residues. The V gene end was trimmed by 5 bases and the J gene end by 6 bases; junction bases not matched to a gene: 9. The germline CDR1 and CDR2 sequences are SEHNR and FQNEAQ (reference sequence). Here the CDR3 reads CASSPRDRRFNEQFF. CDR3 DNA sequence: TGTGCCAGCAGCCCCCGGGACAGGAGATTCAATGAGCAGTTCTTC.

This chain joins TRBV24-1 and TRBJ2-2; TRBD1 is a possible D gene (5 bases). The CDR3 totals 14 residues. Germline V gene lookup returns CDR1 KGHDR and CDR2 SFDVKD. V lost 10 bases, J lost 7 bases, and 18 bases lay in between. The CDR3, as DNA: TGTGCCACAGGAGACAGCCCTTCAAACGGGGAGCTGTTTTTT. Its translation is CATGDSPSNGELFF.

This chain connects TRBV7-3 to TRBJ1-1; D is unclear. Trimming shortened V by 0 bases and J by 0 bases, and 2 bases separated the two germline ends. Germline CDR1 is SGHTA and CDR2 is FQGTGA. This CDR3 has 13 amino acids. CDR3 amino acids: CASSLTVNTEAFF. The CDR3 DNA sequence: TGTGCCAGCAGCTTAACTGTGAACACTGAAGCTTTCTTT.

The chain joins TRBV25-1 to TRBJ1-2; tentatively, D is TRBD1 (5 bases). The CDR3 runs 15 residues. Per the germline V gene, CDR1 is MGHDK and CDR2 is SYGVNS. Deletions cut 5 bases from V and 2 bases from J, with 15 bases between. The CDR3 reads CASSPSWAGNYGYTF. The CDR3, as DNA: TGTGCCAGCAGTCCGTCCTGGGCAGGGAACTATGGCTACACCTTC.

With respect to this clone: One end of the junction does not line up with germline, which may come from a read error. The rearrangement links TRBV27 to TRBJ1-4; D is uncertain. Germline V gene data show CDR1 as MNHEY and CDR2 as SMNVEV (reference sequence). This CDR3 is 13 amino acids long. DNA of the CDR3: TGTGCCAGCAGCTTATCGATTAATGAAAAACTGTTTTTT. Protein: CASSLSINEKLFF.

This rearrangement joins TRBV27 to TRBJ2-7, with TRBD1 identical over 7 bases. CDR1 is MNHEY and CDR2 is SMNVEV in the germline V gene (reference sequence). The junction had 5 bases not matched to a gene; V was cut back by 6 bases and J by 3 bases. The CDR3 consists of 13 residues. CDR3 sequence: CASSHGQDYEQYF. The CDR3 nucleotides are TGTGCCAGCAGCCACGGACAGGACTACGAGCAGTACTTC.

The chain recombines TRBV19 with TRBJ1-5; weak D call: TRBD1 (5 bases). This CDR3 region has 16 residues. Germline CDR1 reads LNHDA; CDR2 reads SQIVND (reference sequence). V was pared by 5 bases and J by 3 bases, with 17 bases between. CDR3 protein: CASSPRGGDSNQPQHF. CDR3 in DNA: TGTGCCAGTAGTCCTAGGGGAGGAGACTCCAATCAGCCCCAGCATTTT. The full variable domain, rest sourced from reference TRBV19 and TRBJ1-5, is DGGITQSPKYLFRKEGQNVTLSCEQNLNHDAMYWYRQDPGQGLRLIYYSQIVNDFQKGDIAEGYSVSREKKESFPLTVTSAQKNPTAFYLCASSPRGGDSNQPQHFGDGTRLSIL.

The gene calls are TRBV2 and TRBJ1-1; the D is unclear. Trimming took off 7 bases at V and 3 bases at J, with 21 bases between the two ends. CDR1 and CDR2 (germline): SNHLY, FYNNEI. This CDR3 spans 16 amino acids. The CDR3 spells CASTPRDEASHTEAFF. The DNA of the CDR3 is TGTGCCAGCACCCCCCGGGATGAGGCATCTCACACTGAAGCTTTCTTT.

The chain links TRBV28 to TRBJ2-7; 10 nucleotides align to TRBD2. CDR1 and CDR2 from the germline V gene are MDHEN and SYDVKM. J lost 4 bases, V lost 5 bases, and 8 bases had no gene match. The CDR3 runs 15 residues. The CDR3 is CASSPLGLARYEQYF. The CDR3 DNA reads TGTGCCAGCAGTCCTCTGGGACTAGCGCGGTACGAGCAGTACTTC.

The chain links TRBV15 to TRBJ1-5, with 9 bases matching TRBD1. This CDR3 comprises 16 residues. From germline, CDR1 is LNHNV and CDR2 YYDKDF (reference sequence). Trimming took 0 bases from V and 5 from J; bases not matched to a gene: 5. In nucleotides, the CDR3 is TGTGCCACCAGCAGAGATTGGGACAGGGAAGATCAGCCCCAGCATTTT. This encodes CATSRDWDREDQPQHF.

The chain is built from TRBV11-2 and TRBJ2-7; TRBD1 matches at 7 bases. Per germline, CDR1 SGHAT and CDR2 FQNNGV. V shed 3 bases, J shed 0 bases, and the junction held 11 bases outside the gene matches. The CDR3 covers 17 residues. CDR3 loop: CASSFAPQGDYSYEQYF. CDR3 coding DNA: TGTGCCAGCAGCTTCGCGCCCCAGGGGGATTACTCCTACGAGCAGTACTTC.